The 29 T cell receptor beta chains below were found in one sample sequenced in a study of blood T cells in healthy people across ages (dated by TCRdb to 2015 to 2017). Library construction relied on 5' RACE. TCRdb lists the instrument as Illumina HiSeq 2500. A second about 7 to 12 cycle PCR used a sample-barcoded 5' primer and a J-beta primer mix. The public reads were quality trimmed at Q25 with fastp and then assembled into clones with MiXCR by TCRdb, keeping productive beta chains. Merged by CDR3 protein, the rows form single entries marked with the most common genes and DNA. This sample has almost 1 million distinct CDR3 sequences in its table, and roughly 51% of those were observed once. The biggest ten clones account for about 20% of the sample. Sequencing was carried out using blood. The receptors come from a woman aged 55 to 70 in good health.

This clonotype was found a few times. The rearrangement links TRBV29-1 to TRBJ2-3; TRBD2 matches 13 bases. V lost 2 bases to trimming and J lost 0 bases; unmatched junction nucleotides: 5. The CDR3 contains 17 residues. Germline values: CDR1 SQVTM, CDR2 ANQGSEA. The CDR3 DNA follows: TGCAGCGTTGAACGACTAGCGGGAGGAAGGAGCACAGATACGCAGTATTTT. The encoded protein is CSVERLAGGRSTDTQYF.

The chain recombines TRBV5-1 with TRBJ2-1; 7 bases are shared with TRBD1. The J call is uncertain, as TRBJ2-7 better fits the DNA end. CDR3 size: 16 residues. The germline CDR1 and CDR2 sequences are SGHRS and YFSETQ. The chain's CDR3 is CASSSMAPGQYNEQYF. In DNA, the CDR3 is TGCGCCAGCAGCTCTATGGCACCGGGACAGTACAATGAGCAGTACTTC.

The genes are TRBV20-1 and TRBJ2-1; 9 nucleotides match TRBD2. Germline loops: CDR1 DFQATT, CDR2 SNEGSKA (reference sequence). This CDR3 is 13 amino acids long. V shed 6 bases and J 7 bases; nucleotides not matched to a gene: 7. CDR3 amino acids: CSARSGRPNEQFF. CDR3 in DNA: TGCAGTGCCCGCAGCGGGAGGCCAAATGAGCAGTTCTTC.

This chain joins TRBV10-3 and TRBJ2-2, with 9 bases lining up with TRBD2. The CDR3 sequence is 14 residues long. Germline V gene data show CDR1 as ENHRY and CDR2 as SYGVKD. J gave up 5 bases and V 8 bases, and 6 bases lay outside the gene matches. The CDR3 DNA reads TGTGCCATCTCCCTAGCGGGACCGACCGGGGAGCTGTTTTTT. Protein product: CAISLAGPTGELFF.

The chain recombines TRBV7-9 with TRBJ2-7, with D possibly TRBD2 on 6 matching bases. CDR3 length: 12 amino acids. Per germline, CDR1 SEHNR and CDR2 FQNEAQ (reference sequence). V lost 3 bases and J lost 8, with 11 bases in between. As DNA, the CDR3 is TGTGCCAGCAGCTTTCAGGAGGGGAAGCAGTACTTC. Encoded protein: CASSFQEGKQYF.

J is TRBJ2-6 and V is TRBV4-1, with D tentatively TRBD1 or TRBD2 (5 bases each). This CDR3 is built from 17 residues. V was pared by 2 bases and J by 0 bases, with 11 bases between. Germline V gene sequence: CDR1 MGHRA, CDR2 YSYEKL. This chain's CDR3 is CASSQPGRNSGANVLTF. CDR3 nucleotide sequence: TGCGCCAGCAGCCAACCGGGACGGAACTCTGGGGCCAACGTCCTGACTTTC.

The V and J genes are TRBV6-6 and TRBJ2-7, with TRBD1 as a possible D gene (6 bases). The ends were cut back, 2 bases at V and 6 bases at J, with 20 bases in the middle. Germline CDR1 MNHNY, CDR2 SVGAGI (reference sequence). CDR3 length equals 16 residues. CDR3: CASSYGRNRVPGEQYF. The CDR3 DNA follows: TGTGCCAGCAGTTACGGGCGGAACAGGGTTCCGGGCGAGCAGTACTTC.

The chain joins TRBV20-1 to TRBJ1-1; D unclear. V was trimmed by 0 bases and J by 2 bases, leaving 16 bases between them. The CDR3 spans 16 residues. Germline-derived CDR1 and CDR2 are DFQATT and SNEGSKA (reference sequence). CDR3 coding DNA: TGCAGTGCTAGAGACTACGGGGAGGAGGGTAACACTGAAGCTTTCTTT. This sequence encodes CSARDYGEEGNTEAFF.

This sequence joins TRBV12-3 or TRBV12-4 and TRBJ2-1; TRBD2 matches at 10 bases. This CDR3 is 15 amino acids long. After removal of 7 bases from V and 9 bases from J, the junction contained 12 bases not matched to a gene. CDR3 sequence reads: CASMGLAGAVGEQFF. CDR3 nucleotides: TGTGCCAGCATGGGTCTAGCGGGAGCTGTTGGTGAGCAGTTCTTC.

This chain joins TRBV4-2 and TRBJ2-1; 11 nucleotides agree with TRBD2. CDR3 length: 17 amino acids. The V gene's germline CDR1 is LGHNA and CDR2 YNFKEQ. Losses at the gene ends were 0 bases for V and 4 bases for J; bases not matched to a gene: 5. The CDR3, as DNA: TGTGCCAGCAGCCAAGATGACCCTAGCGGGAGGTACAATGAGCAGTTCTTC. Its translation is CASSQDDPSGRYNEQFF.

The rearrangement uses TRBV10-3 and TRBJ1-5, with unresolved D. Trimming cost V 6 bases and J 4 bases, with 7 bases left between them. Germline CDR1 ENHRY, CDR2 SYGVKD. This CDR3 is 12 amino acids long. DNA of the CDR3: TGTGCCATCAGCGGACCAAATCAGCCCCAGCATTTT. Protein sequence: CAISGPNQPQHF.

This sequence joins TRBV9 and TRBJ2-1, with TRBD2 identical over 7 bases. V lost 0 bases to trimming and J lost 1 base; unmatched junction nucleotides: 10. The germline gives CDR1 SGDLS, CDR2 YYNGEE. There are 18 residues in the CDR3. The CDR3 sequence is CASSVDQGGRVSYNEQFF. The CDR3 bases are TGTGCCAGCAGCGTAGACCAAGGCGGGAGAGTTTCCTACAATGAGCAGTTCTTC.

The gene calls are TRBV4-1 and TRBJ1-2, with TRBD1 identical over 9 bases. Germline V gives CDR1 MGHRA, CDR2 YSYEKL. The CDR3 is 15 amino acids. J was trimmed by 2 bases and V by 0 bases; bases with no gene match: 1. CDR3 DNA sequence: TGCGCCAGCAGCCAAGAAGGGACAGGGAACTATGGCTACACCTTC. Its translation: CASSQEGTGNYGYTF.

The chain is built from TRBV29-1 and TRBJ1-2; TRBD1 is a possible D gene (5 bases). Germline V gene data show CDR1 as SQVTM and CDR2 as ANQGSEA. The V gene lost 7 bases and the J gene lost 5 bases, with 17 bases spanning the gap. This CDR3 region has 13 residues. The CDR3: CSARRATGYGYTF. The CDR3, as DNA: TGCAGCGCCCGCAGGGCCACCGGGTATGGCTACACCTTC.

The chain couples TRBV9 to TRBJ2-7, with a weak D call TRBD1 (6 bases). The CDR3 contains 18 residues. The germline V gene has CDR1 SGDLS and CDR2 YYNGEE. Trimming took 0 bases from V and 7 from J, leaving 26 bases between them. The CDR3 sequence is CASSVGLGHRKRYNEQYF. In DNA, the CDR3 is TGTGCCAGCAGCGTAGGGCTGGGACACCGAAAGAGGTACAATGAGCAGTACTTC.

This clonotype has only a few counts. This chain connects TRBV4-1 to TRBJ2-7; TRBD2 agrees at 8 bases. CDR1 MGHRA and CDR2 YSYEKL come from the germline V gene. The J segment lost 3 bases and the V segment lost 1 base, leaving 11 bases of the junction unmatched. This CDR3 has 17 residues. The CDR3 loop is CASSQGKISGELYEQYF. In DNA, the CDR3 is TGCGCCAGCAGCCAAGGTAAAATTAGCGGGGAGCTCTACGAGCAGTACTTC.

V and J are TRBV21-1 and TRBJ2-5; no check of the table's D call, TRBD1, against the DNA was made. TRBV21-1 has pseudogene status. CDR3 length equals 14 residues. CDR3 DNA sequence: TGTGCCAGCACGGGGGACAGAAGCCAAGAGACCCAGTACTTC. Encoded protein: CASTGDRSQETQYF.

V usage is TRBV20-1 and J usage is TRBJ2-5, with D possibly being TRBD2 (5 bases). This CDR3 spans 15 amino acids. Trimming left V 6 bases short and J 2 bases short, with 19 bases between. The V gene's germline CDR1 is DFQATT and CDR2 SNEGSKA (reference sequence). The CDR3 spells CSALHTRTAQETQYF. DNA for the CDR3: TGCAGTGCCCTTCACACGCGGACTGCTCAAGAGACCCAGTACTTC.

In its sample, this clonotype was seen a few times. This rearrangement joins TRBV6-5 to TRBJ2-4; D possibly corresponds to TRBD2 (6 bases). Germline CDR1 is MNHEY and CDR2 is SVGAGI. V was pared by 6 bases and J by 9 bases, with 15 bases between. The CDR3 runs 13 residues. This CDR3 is CASRSPGVGIQYF. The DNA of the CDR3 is TGTGCCAGCAGGAGTCCGGGAGTGGGCATTCAGTACTTC.

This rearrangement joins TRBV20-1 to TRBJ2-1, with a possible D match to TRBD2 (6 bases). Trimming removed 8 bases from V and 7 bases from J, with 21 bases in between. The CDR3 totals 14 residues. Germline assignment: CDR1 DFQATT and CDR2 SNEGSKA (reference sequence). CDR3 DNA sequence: TGCAGTACCCTGCGGGATTTGCTTCGGAATGAGCAGTTCTTC. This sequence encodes CSTLRDLLRNEQFF.

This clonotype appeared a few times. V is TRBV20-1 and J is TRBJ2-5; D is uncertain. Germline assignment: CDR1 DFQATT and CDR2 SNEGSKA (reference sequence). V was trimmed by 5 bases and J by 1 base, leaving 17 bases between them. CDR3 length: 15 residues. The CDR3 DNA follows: TGCAGTGCTCGGGCCGTTGGGTCGGGCCAAGAGACCCAGTACTTC. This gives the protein CSARAVGSGQETQYF.

CDR3 nucleotides: TGCAGCGCCCGTGGTTCAGGCTACAATGAGCAGTTCTTC. It is translated as CSARGSGYNEQFF. J is TRBJ2-1 and V is TRBV29-1; D call uncertain. The CDR3 is 13 residues long. Trimming pared 7 bases from V and 3 bases from J, leaving 13 bases between. CDR1 SQVTM and CDR2 ANQGSEA come from the germline V gene.

The CDR3 DNA reads TGTGCCAGCAGTTCGAGAGCGGTGACCCAGTACTTC. It yields the protein CASSSRAVTQYF. The V call is TRBV28, the J call TRBJ2-7, with D possibly being TRBD2 (5 bases). The DNA end is more similar to TRBJ2-5, so the J call may be wrong. Germline CDR1 reads MDHEN; CDR2 reads SYDVKM. This CDR3 region has 12 residues.

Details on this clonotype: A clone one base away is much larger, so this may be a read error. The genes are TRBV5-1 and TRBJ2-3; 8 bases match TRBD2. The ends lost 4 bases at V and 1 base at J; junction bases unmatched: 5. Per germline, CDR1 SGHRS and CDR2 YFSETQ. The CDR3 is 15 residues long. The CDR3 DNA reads TGCGCCAGCAGCCCGGGACTAGATCGCACAGATACGCAGTATTTT. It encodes CASSPGLDRTDTQYF.

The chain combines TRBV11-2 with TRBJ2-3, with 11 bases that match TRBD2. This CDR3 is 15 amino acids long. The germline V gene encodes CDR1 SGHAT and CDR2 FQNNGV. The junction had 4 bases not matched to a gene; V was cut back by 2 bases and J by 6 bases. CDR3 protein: CASSLRLAGKDTQYF. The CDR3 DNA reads TGTGCCAGCAGCTTAAGACTAGCGGGAAAGGATACGCAGTATTTT.

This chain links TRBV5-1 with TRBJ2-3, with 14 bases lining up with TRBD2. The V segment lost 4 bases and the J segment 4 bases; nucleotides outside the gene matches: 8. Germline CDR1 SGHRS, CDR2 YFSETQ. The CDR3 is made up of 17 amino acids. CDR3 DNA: TGCGCCAGCAGCCTCGGGACTAGCGGGAGTGTCGCAGATACGCAGTATTTT. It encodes CASSLGTSGSVADTQYF. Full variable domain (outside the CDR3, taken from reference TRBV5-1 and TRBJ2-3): KAGVTQTPRYLIKTRGQQVTLSCSPISGHRSVSWYQQTPGQGLQFLFEYFSETQRNKGNFPGRFSGRQFSNSRSEMNVSTLELGDSALYLCASSLGTSGSVADTQYFGPGTRLTVL.

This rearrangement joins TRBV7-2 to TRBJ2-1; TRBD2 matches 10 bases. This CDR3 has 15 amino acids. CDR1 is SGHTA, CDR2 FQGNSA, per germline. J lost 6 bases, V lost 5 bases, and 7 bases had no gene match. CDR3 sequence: CASSPLAGAPNEQFF. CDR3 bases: TGTGCCAGCAGCCCTCTAGCGGGAGCGCCCAATGAGCAGTTCTTC. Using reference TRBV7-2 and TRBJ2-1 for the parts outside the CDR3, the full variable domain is GAGVSQSPSNKVTEKGKDVELRCDPISGHTALYWYRQSLGQGLEFLIYFQGNSAPDKSGLPSDRFSAERTGGSVSTLTIQRTQQEDSAVYLCASSPLAGAPNEQFFGPGTRLTVL.

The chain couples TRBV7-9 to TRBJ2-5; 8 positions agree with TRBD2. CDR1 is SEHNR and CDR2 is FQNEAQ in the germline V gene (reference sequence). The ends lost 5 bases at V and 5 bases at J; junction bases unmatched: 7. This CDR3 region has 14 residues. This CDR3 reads CASSVSSGMETQYF. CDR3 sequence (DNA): TGTGCCAGCAGCGTAAGTAGCGGGATGGAGACCCAGTACTTC.

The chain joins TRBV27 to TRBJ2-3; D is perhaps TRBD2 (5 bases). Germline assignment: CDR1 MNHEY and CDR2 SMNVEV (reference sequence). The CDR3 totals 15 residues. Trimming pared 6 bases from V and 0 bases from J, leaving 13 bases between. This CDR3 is CASSPTRPSTDTQYF. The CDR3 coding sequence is TGTGCCAGCAGCCCCACTAGGCCTAGCACAGATACGCAGTATTTT.